The source of this T cell receptor (beta chain) is a study of blood T cell repertoires in COVID-19. Cohorts were determined from participant-reported clinical history. Shortly before study entry, within 2 weeks, exposed participants had met a COVID-19 case. Germline V lookup: CDR1 MDHEN, CDR2 SYDVKM. The CDR3 extends over 14 amino acids. V lost 5 bases and J lost 6, with 13 bases in between. Only in-frame clones appear in the TCRdb table, and some are missing; sequencing was by immunoSEQ multiplex PCR. The sample lists roughly 200,000 clones; approximately 86% were seen once. This clone has only a few counts.

This chain connects TRBV28 to TRBJ2-2; maybe TRBD2 (6 bases). The clonotype was recovered from a woman younger than 45 who had been exposed to COVID-19. The sample consisted of PBMCs or T cells enriched from blood (not recorded which). CDR3 protein: CASSGDWGAGELFF. The CDR3 nucleotides read TGTGCCAGCAGTGGCGATTGGGGGGCCGGGGAGCTGTTTTTT. Using reference TRBV28 and TRBJ2-2 for the parts outside the CDR3, the full variable domain is DVKVTQSSRYLVKRTGEKVFLECVQDMDHENMFWYRQDPGLGLRLIYFSYDVKMKEKGDIPEGYSVSREKKERFSLILESASTNQTSMYLCASSGDWGAGELFFGEGSRLTVL.